This T cell receptor beta chain comes out of a study of cytomegalovirus exposure and HLA in healthy donors. Study overall: T cells numbering about 200 million yielded some 100 million unique TCR beta sequences in an earlier analysis.

Germline-derived CDR1 and CDR2 are SGDLS and YYNGEE. Unmatched junction bases numbered 3, after V lost 0 bases and J lost 0 bases. CDR3 size: 16 residues. This clone was counted between two and nine times. PCR was performed using 60 Vbeta and 13 Jbeta primers. Profiling relied on immunoSEQ multiplex PCR, and the TCRdb table lists in-frame clones only, not all of them. This sample has 150,000 or so clones, with roughly 80% found just once. The sequencing input was PBMCs. The rearrangement uses TRBV9 and TRBJ2-1, with TRBD2 identical over 7 bases. The TCR comes from a man aged 40-49 years in good health and CMV-seropositive. CDR3 in DNA: TGTGCCAGCAGCGTAGGAGCGGGAAGCTCCTACAATGAGCAGTTCTTC. Amino acid sequence: CASSVGAGSSYNEQFF.